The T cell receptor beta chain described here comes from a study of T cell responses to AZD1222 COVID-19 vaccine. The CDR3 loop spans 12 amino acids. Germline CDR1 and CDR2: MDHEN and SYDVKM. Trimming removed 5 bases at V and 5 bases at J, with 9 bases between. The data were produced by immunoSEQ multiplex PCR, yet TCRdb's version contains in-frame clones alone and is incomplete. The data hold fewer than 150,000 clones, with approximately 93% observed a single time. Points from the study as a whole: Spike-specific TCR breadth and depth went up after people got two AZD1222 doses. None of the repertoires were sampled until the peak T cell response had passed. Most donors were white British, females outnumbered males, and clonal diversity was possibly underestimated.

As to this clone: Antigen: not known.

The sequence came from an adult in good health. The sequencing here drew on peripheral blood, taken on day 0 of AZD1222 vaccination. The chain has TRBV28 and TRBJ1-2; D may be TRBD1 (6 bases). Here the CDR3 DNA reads TGTGCCAGCAGTAACACAGGGTATGGCTACACCTTC. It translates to CASSNTGYGYTF.